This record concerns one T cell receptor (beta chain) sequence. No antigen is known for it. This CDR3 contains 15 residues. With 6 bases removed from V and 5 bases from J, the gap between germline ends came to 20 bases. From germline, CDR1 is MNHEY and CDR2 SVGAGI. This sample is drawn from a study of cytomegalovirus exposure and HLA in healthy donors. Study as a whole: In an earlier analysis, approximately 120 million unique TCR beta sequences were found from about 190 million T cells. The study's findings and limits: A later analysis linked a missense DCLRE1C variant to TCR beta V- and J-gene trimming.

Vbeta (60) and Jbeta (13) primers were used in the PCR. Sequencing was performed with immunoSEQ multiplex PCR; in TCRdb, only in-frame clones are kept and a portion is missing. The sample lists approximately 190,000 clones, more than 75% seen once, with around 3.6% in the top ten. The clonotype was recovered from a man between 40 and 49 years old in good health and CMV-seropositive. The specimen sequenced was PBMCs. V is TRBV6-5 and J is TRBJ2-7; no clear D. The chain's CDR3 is CASSRITRTHHEQYF. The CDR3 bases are TGTGCCAGCAGCCGTATTACTCGCACCCACCACGAGCAGTACTTC.